This entry lists 8 T cell receptor beta chains sequenced from one sample in a study of CD8 T cells in ankylosing spondylitis. The antigens these receptors bind are not known. TCRdb re-derived calls from the 5' RACE reads in MiXCR, one entry per CDR3 protein. The sample yields approximately 500,000 distinct CDR3 sequences, roughly 12% seen once. Overall study findings and caveats: Made up of about eight highly homologous variants, a TCR beta motif appeared characteristic of ankylosing spondylitis blood.

Sequencing was performed on blood, either unsorted or a sorted T cell fraction (not recorded which). The receptor set was obtained from a male donor with ankylosing spondylitis.

In this sample, this clonotype turned up a few times. The rearrangement links TRBV20-1 to TRBJ2-1, with D tentatively TRBD2 (7 bases). CDR3 length: 15 residues. V was pared by 5 bases and J by 5 bases, with 19 bases between. Germline lookup yields CDR1 DFQATT and CDR2 SNEGSKA (reference sequence). The CDR3 DNA follows: TGCAGTGCTGGGGGGCGACTAGCTAACGACAATGAGCAGTTCTTC. Translation gives CSAGGRLANDNEQFF.

This chain connects TRBV7-2 to TRBJ2-5, with D tentatively TRBD1 (6 bases). Germline CDR1 and CDR2: SGHTA and FQGNSA. Trimming shortened V by 5 bases and J by 0 bases, and 16 bases separated the two germline ends. The CDR3 spans 16 residues. The CDR3 protein is CASSQGGRGYQETQYF. CDR3 DNA sequence: TGTGCCAGCAGCCAAGGCGGAAGGGGGTACCAAGAGACCCAGTACTTC.

This clonotype was found once. V gene TRBV7-2 combines with J gene TRBJ1-1; no clear D. The CDR3 covers 15 residues. The ends were cut back, 4 bases at V and 6 bases at J, with 18 bases in the middle. CDR1 is SGHTA and CDR2 is FQGNSA in the germline V gene. As DNA, the CDR3 is TGTGCCAGCAGCTCTCGGGTATACTTAGGTGCTGAAGCTTTCTTT. Its protein product is CASSSRVYLGAEAFF. Combining the CDR3 with reference TRBV7-2 and TRBJ1-1 gives the whole variable domain GAGVSQSPSNKVTEKGKDVELRCDPISGHTALYWYRQSLGQGLEFLIYFQGNSAPDKSGLPSDRFSAERTGGSVSTLTIQRTQQEDSAVYLCASSSRVYLGAEAFFGQGTRLTVV.

This clonotype came up a few times. The chain links TRBV5-6 to TRBJ2-7; D is perhaps TRBD1 (5 bases). Germline V gene lookup returns CDR1 SGHDT and CDR2 YYEEEE. V dropped 4 bases and J dropped 6 bases, with 14 bases sitting between them. The CDR3 totals 13 residues. The CDR3 region is CASSLGPGAEQYF. Here the CDR3 DNA reads TGTGCCAGCAGCCTAGGACCTGGGGCCGAGCAGTACTTC.

This clonotype was observed a few times. The V and J genes are TRBV27 and TRBJ2-1; perhaps TRBD1 as D (5 bases). V gave up 2 bases and J gave up 5 bases, with 25 bases separating them. Per germline, CDR1 MNHEY and CDR2 SMNVEV (reference sequence). This CDR3 has 19 amino acids. CDR3 coding DNA: TGTGCCAGCAGTTTACCCTCCAGGGCAAGGTCCCGTTTAAACAATGAGCAGTTCTTC. This translates into CASSLPSRARSRLNNEQFF.

The rearrangement links TRBV11-3 to TRBJ2-1; TRBD2 matches 12 bases. The V and J ends lost 4 bases and 12 bases, in that order; junction bases with no gene match: 4. Germline V CDR1 and CDR2: SGHNT, YENEEA. The CDR3 consists of 13 residues. CDR3 sequence reads: CASSSPGLAGQFF. In DNA, the CDR3 is TGTGCCAGCAGCTCTCCGGGACTAGCGGGGCAGTTCTTC.

The CDR3 DNA reads as TGTGCCAGCAGTCGGCTAGGTACAAAGGGAGATACGCAGTATTTT. As protein: CASSRLGTKGDTQYF. The chain is built from TRBV9 and TRBJ2-3; no firm D call. Trimming removed 5 bases at V and 5 bases at J, with 18 bases between. CDR1 and CDR2 from the germline V gene are SGDLS and YYNGEE. The CDR3 runs 15 residues.

V is TRBV11-2 and J is TRBJ2-1; TRBD2 is a possible D gene (5 bases). V was pared by 1 base and J by 8 bases, with 9 bases between. CDR1 is SGHAT, CDR2 FQNNGV, per germline. This CDR3 contains 13 residues. The CDR3 coding sequence is TGTGCCAGCAGCTTAGCTAGCACCCATGAGCAGTTCTTC. Its translation is CASSLASTHEQFF.